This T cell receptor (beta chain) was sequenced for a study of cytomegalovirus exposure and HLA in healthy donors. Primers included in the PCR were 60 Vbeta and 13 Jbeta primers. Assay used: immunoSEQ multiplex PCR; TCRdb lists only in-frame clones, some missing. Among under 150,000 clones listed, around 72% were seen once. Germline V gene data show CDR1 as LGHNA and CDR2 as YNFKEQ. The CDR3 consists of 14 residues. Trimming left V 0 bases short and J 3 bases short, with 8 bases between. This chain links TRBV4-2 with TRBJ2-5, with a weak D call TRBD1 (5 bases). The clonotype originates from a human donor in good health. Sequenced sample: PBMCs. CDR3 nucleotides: TGTGCCAGCAGCCAAGATCCCAGGGAAGAGACCCAGTACTTC. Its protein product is CASSQDPREETQYF.